This T cell receptor beta chain stems from a study of beta chain features in type 1 diabetes. Naive, central memory, regulatory and stem cell-like memory cells within the CD4+ compartment were sorted using CD45RO/CCR7/CD25/CD127/CD95/CD27. There are 15 residues in the CDR3. Germline V lookup: CDR1 SEHNR, CDR2 FQNEAQ (reference sequence). V was trimmed by 2 bases and J by 8 bases, leaving 15 bases between them. Findings and caveats of the study: Type 1 diabetes patients had moderately but significantly shorter TCRB CDR3s in all four CD4+ subsets. Equally in patients and controls, PCR might preferentially amplify shorter templates. When VDJ junctions were examined, type 1 diabetes patients showed fewer insertions and more deletions.

The whole isolated RNA underwent reverse transcription, so sequencing captured expressed TCRB transcripts. This table comes from immunoSEQ multiplex PCR, and its TCRdb copy is limited to in-frame clones, with some not included. The sample consists of about 660,000 clones, around 15% of them appearing once. A few counts support this clone. The antigen is not known. The TCR originated in a man aged 18 to 29 with type 1 diabetes. The genes are TRBV7-9 and TRBJ1-4; tentative D call: TRBD1 (5 bases). The specimen was naive CD4+ T cells from blood. The CDR3 spells CASSLTGTDREKLFF. CDR3 DNA sequence: TGTGCCAGCAGCTTAACCGGGACGGATAGAGAAAAACTGTTTTTT.